This entry is about one T cell receptor beta chain. This table comes from immunoSEQ multiplex PCR, and its TCRdb copy is limited to in-frame clones, with some not included. This sample yields 150,000 to 200,000 clones, of which about 94% are seen a single time; 0.55% to 0.7% belongs to the top ten. This entry belongs to a study of control samples from healthy donors and cancer patients. The length of the CDR3 is 14 residues. Germline-derived CDR1 and CDR2 are SGHAT and FQNNGV. The germline V and J ends were trimmed by 6 bases and 1 base, with 12 bases remaining between them. The V gene is TRBV11-2, the J gene TRBJ1-1; D remains unclear. This clonotype was sampled from a woman in her twenties or thirties in good health. Sequenced sample: blood. CDR3 DNA: TGTGCCAGCAGGATCAGGTCCCAGAACACTGAAGCTTTCTTT. Translation: CASRIRSQNTEAFF.